The rows below give T cell receptor beta chains drawn from one sample of a study of blood T cells in healthy people across ages. MiXCR, run by TCRdb on the 5' RACE reads, gives a single entry per CDR3 protein. The sample records about 1.5 million distinct CDR3 sequences, around 40% being singletons. Sequenced material: blood. The receptors stem from a woman between 18 and 29 years old in good health. Each CDR3 is given with its conserved first and last residue. The D gene is left open where the match is weak. Size is omitted from some rows. Given values are once, few, many or a class for expanded clones.

>.|TRBJ2-3|.|TRBV20-1
TGCAGTGCTAACCGGGACGTAGGCGGCGGTACGCAGTATTTT
CSANRDVGGGTQYF
>.|TRBJ2-1|.|TRBV9
TGTGCCAGCAGCGTAGAGGCTCTCTTGGGGTCAGAGCAGTTCTTC
CASSVEALLGSEQFF
>.|TRBJ2-7|.|TRBV3-1
TGTGCCAGCAGCCAAGCGGGACGCTCGGCCTACGAGCAGTACTTC
CASSQAGRSAYEQYF
>.|TRBJ2-1|.|TRBV7-2
TGTGCCAGCAGCTTATGGTGGGGGTCAAATGAGCAGTTCTTC
CASSLWWGSNEQFF
>few|TRBJ1-2|.|TRBV4-1
TGCGCCAGCAGCCGAGACACCCAGATTGGGGGCTACACCTTC
CASSRDTQIGGYTF
>.|TRBJ2-1|.|TRBV30
TGTGCCTGGAACACTGGGGTCTACAATGAGCAGTTCTTC
CAWNTGVYNEQFF
>few|TRBJ2-1|.|TRBV6-1
TGTGCCAGCAGTGTGGATGAGCAGTTCTTC
CASSVDEQFF
>.|TRBJ2-7|.|TRBV6-2/TRBV6-3
TGTGCCAGCACCATGCGGGGTCCCTACGAGCAGTACTTC
CASTMRGPYEQYF
>.|TRBJ1-5|.|TRBV20-1
TGCAGTGCTAGAGAGGGGGCAGGAGCTCAGCCCCAGCATTTT
CSAREGAGAQPQHF
>.|TRBJ2-3|TRBD2|TRBV7-2
TGTGCCAGCAGCTTACAACTGGGAGGGGCAGATACGCAGTATTTT
CASSLQLGGADTQYF
>.|TRBJ2-1|.|TRBV12-3/TRBV12-4
TGTGCCGGCAGTTTCGCCGGGAGTTCCTACAATGAGCAGTTCTTC
CAGSFAGSSYNEQFF
>.|TRBJ2-7|.|TRBV13
TGTGCCAGCAGTTGGCAGGGAGGACCCTACGAGCAGTACTTC
CASSWQGGPYEQYF
>.|TRBJ1-1|.|TRBV5-1
TGCGCCAGCAGCTTTGATGGAAGTGGCACTGAAGCTTTCTTT
CASSFDGSGTEAFF
>.|TRBJ2-3|.|TRBV12-3/TRBV12-4
TGTGCCTCCCAGTTAAGAAGCGGGCAAGATACGCAGTATTTT
CASQLRSGQDTQYF
>few|TRBJ2-1|.|TRBV11-2
TGTGCCAGCAGCTTAGCCCCCCAAGGCTACAATGAGCAGTTCTTC
CASSLAPQGYNEQFF
>.|TRBJ2-4|TRBD2|TRBV9
TGTGCCAGCAGCGTGCCCGGGACTAGCGGAGCCAAAAACATTCAGTACTTC
CASSVPGTSGAKNIQYF
>.|TRBJ2-1|.|TRBV25-1
TGTGCAGCGCTAAGCTCCTACAATGAGCAGTTCTTC
CAALSSYNEQFF
>.|TRBJ2-6|.|TRBV6-1
TGTGTCAGTCTCGCTCTCGGGGCCAACGTCCTGACTTTC
CVSLALGANVLTF
>.|TRBJ2-1|.|TRBV11-2
TGTGCCAGCAGCCTAGAACTATCGGGATTTGAGCAGTTCTTC
CASSLELSGFEQFF
>.|TRBJ2-3|.|TRBV20-1
TGCAGTGCTCCCCCTGCGATTTGGACGAGCGAGGCGGCAGATACGCAGTATTTT
CSAPPAIWTSEAADTQYF
>few|TRBJ1-6|.|TRBV4-2
TGTGCCAGCAGCCAAGATCAGGCAAGGCCTAATTCACCCCTCCACTTT
CASSQDQARPNSPLHF
>.|TRBJ2-3|.|TRBV18
TGTGCCAGCTCACCACTCGCAGGGAGAGCAGATACGCAGTATTTT
CASSPLAGRADTQYF
>few|TRBJ2-1|TRBD1|TRBV27
TGTGCCAGCAGTCAGGGGACAGGGGGCTACAATGAGCAGTTCTTC
CASSQGTGGYNEQFF
>few|TRBJ2-5|.|TRBV20-1
TGCAGTGCCATCCTGGTGGAGACCCAGTACTTC
CSAILVETQYF
>.|TRBJ2-1|TRBD2|TRBV20-1
TGCAGTGCTAGCCAATCTAGCGGGAGACACAATGAGCAGTTCTTC
CSASQSSGRHNEQFF
>many|TRBJ1-2|TRBD1|TRBV7-2
TGTGCCAGCAGTTTAGCGCAGGGGGACTATGGCTACACCTTC
CASSLAQGDYGYTF